One sample yielded the 18 T cell receptor beta chains listed below, sequenced in a study of shared clonotypes between healthy human individuals. Only in-frame clones appear in the TCRdb table, and some are missing; sequencing was by immunoSEQ multiplex PCR. In the table there are fewer than 650,000 clones, around 78% of which are singletons. The sequenced material came from PBMCs. All receptors come from a woman in her thirties or forties in good health. Some clones in this sample may be carry-over from other donors' samples.

The chain links TRBV15 to TRBJ2-7, with D unclear. The V end was cut by 0 bases, the J end by 13 bases, with 10 bases between. Looked up from germline, CDR1 is LNHNV and CDR2 is YYDKDF (reference sequence). The CDR3 has 11 amino acids. The CDR3, as DNA: TGTGCCACCAGCAGAGATAGAGGTCCTTACTTC. Protein sequence: CATSRDRGPYF.

This clone was seen a single time. The chain links TRBV15 to TRBJ1-2, with 8 bases matching TRBD1. The junction had 6 bases not matched to a gene; V was cut back by 0 bases and J by 3 bases. Germline V gene sequence: CDR1 LNHNV, CDR2 YYDKDF (reference sequence). The CDR3 has 16 amino acids. CDR3 amino acids: CATSRDGLTGDYGYTF. The CDR3 nucleotides are TGTGCCACCAGCAGAGACGGGCTGACAGGGGACTATGGCTACACCTTC.

V is TRBV30 and J is TRBJ2-2; TRBD2 matches at 12 bases. From germline, CDR1 is GTSNPN and CDR2 SVGIG (reference sequence). V was clipped by 7 bases and J by 7 bases; unmatched bases: 7. This CDR3 is 14 amino acids long. The CDR3 loop reads CAYQTSGRGGELFF. Written as DNA, the CDR3 is TGTGCCTACCAGACTAGCGGGAGAGGCGGGGAGCTGTTTTTT.

This chain joins TRBV6-4 and TRBJ1-5; tentatively, D is TRBD1 (5 bases). Between the trimmed V and J ends, which lost 3 bases and 5 bases, there was a span of 14 bases. Germline loops: CDR1 MRHNA, CDR2 SNTAGT. The CDR3 runs to 15 residues. CDR3 DNA: TGTGCCAGCAGTGAGAGTCCAGGGTGGGATCAGCCCCAGCATTTT. Protein product: CASSESPGWDQPQHF.

The chain couples TRBV6-5 to TRBJ2-1; D assignment may be TRBD1 or TRBD2 (5 bases each). The CDR3 is 14 residues long. V shed 0 bases and J shed 9 bases, with 12 bases lying between them. Germline CDR1 and CDR2: MNHEY and SVGAGI. The CDR3 loop is CASSYSIGGGEQFF. As DNA, the CDR3 is TGTGCCAGCAGTTACTCGATTGGGGGTGGTGAGCAGTTCTTC.

The chain combines TRBV6-4 with TRBJ2-7; 14 bases align to TRBD2. This CDR3 has 19 amino acids. The germline gives CDR1 MRHNA, CDR2 SNTAGT. V shed 1 base and J 2 bases; nucleotides not matched to a gene: 10. In nucleotides, the CDR3 is TGTGCCAGCAGTGACTTTTCTTTCGGACTAGCGGGAGGTCCCTACGAGCAGTACTTC. Residues: CASSDFSFGLAGGPYEQYF.

The chain has TRBV5-1 and TRBJ1-1; tentative D call: TRBD1 (5 bases). The V gene lost 4 bases and the J gene lost 4 bases, with 11 bases spanning the gap. This CDR3 has 13 residues. Germline CDR1 reads SGHRS; CDR2 reads YFSETQ. The CDR3, as DNA: TGCGCCAGCAGCCCTGACCAGGGCACTGAAGCTTTCTTT. Protein product: CASSPDQGTEAFF.

The chain joins TRBV28 to TRBJ2-7; perhaps TRBD2 as D (5 bases). The germline gives CDR1 MDHEN, CDR2 SYDVKM. Trimming cost V 5 bases and J 5 bases, with 16 bases left between them. The CDR3 contains 14 residues. The chain's CDR3 is CASSSPSRGNEQYF. The CDR3 bases are TGTGCCAGCAGTAGCCCCTCCAGAGGGAACGAGCAGTACTTC.

This clone was seen a handful of times. V and J are TRBV21-1 and TRBJ2-7. TRBV21-1 is tagged as a pseudogene. This CDR3 has 17 residues. CDR3 nucleotides: TGTGCCAGCAGCAAAGAGGGTTTCGGCAGTAACTCCTACGAGCAGTACTTC. Encoded protein: CASSKEGFGSNSYEQYF.

This clone was seen only a few times. The rearrangement uses TRBV7-3 and TRBJ2-1; 9 bases map to TRBD2. The V segment lost 7 bases and the J segment 6 bases; nucleotides outside the gene matches: 4. The germline gives CDR1 SGHTA, CDR2 FQGTGA. The CDR3 has 13 amino acids. The CDR3 coding sequence is TGTGCCAGCACGGCGGGAGGGCCCAATGAGCAGTTCTTC. Its protein is CASTAGGPNEQFF.

This clone has a single count. The rearrangement links TRBV5-4 to TRBJ2-3; 12 bases are shared with TRBD2. V was clipped by 4 bases and J by 5 bases; unmatched bases: 11. From germline, CDR1 is SGHNT and CDR2 YYREEE (reference sequence). There are 17 residues in the CDR3. The CDR3 DNA is TGTGCCAGCAGCCCCCGCCTAGCGGGAGGGCAGGGAGATACGCAGTATTTT. Translation gives CASSPRLAGGQGDTQYF.

The rearrangement uses TRBV9 and TRBJ2-5, with 9 bases that match TRBD1. The J call may be faulty, since TRBJ2-7 better matches the DNA end. Germline values: CDR1 SGDLS, CDR2 YYNGEE. The CDR3 runs to 14 residues. CDR3 sequence: CASSTTGGDYEQYF. Written as DNA, the CDR3 is TGTGCCAGCAGCACCACAGGGGGCGACTACGAGCAGTACTTC.

Concerning this clone: This clone may be a read error of a much larger clone one base away. In the same sample, other DNA sequences code for this CDR3. The J gene is TRBJ1-1, the V gene TRBV11-2; D might be TRBD1 (5 bases). The CDR3 length is 13 residues. Looked up from germline, CDR1 is SGHAT and CDR2 is FQNNGV. The V end lost 2 bases, the J end lost 1 base, and 5 bases lay between the germline ends. The CDR3 region is CASSLQGNTEAFF. DNA of the CDR3: TGTGCCAGCAGCTTACAGGGGAACACTGAAGCTTTCTTT.

This rearrangement joins TRBV28 to TRBJ1-2; D is possibly TRBD1 (5 bases). Trimming pared 4 bases from V and 7 bases from J, leaving 13 bases between. The CDR3 spans 13 residues. Germline V gene data show CDR1 as MDHEN and CDR2 as SYDVKM. CDR3 bases: TGTGCCAGCAGTTCCCCCCCCGGGGGTGGCTACACCTTC. Translated, it gives CASSSPPGGGYTF.

The chain uses TRBV19 and TRBJ2-1; no firm D call. Trimming left V 4 bases short and J 3 bases short, with 13 bases between. CDR3 length equals 15 residues. Germline V gene sequence: CDR1 LNHDA, CDR2 SQIVND (reference sequence). Here the CDR3 reads CASSTSRLNYNEQFF. DNA for the CDR3: TGTGCCAGTAGTACATCTAGGCTTAACTACAATGAGCAGTTCTTC. Looking up the rest from reference TRBV19 and TRBJ2-1 gives the full variable domain: DGGITQSPKYLFRKEGQNVTLSCEQNLNHDAMYWYRQDPGQGLRLIYYSQIVNDFQKGDIAEGYSVSREKKESFPLTVTSAQKNPTAFYLCASSTSRLNYNEQFFGPGTRLTVL.

The chain combines TRBV7-8 with TRBJ2-1; D is undetermined. Germline assignment: CDR1 SGHVS and CDR2 FQNEAQ. The CDR3 is made up of 16 amino acids. The germline V and J ends were trimmed by 1 base and 1 base, with 11 bases remaining between them. This CDR3 is CASSLGAPGSYNEQFF. The CDR3 region has the DNA TGTGCCAGCAGCTTAGGGGCACCTGGGTCCTACAATGAGCAGTTCTTC.

The chain has TRBV4-3 and TRBJ1-2; D is unresolved. The CDR3 has 15 residues. CDR1 and CDR2 (germline): LGHNA, YSLEER. V lost 1 base to trimming and J lost 4 bases, with 13 bases between them. The CDR3 region is CASSQAGQAIYGYTF. CDR3 coding DNA: TGCGCCAGCAGCCAAGCCGGCCAGGCGATCTATGGCTACACCTTC.

In the case of this clone: The same CDR3 is also encoded by other DNA sequences in this sample. J is TRBJ2-1 and V is TRBV5-4, with TRBD2 as a possible D gene (5 bases). The CDR3 covers 17 residues. V lost 1 base and J lost 0, with 14 bases in between. Germline V gene sequence: CDR1 SGHNT, CDR2 YYREEE (reference sequence). The CDR3 region has the DNA TGTGCCAGCAGCTTGCCCAGGAGCGGTAGCTCCTACAATGAGCAGTTCTTC. This translates into CASSLPRSGSSYNEQFF.